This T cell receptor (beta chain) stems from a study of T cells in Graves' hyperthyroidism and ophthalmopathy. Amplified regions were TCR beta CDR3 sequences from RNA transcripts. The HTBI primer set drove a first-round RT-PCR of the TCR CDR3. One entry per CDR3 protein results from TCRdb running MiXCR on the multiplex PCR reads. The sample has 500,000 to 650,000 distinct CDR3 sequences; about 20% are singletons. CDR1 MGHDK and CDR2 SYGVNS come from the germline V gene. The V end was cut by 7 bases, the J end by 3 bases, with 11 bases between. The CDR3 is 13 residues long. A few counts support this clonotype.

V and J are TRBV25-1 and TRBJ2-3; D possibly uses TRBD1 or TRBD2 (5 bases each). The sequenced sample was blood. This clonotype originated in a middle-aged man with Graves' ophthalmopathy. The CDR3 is CASKRDDTDTQYF. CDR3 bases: TGTGCCAGCAAACGGGACGATACAGATACGCAGTATTTT.